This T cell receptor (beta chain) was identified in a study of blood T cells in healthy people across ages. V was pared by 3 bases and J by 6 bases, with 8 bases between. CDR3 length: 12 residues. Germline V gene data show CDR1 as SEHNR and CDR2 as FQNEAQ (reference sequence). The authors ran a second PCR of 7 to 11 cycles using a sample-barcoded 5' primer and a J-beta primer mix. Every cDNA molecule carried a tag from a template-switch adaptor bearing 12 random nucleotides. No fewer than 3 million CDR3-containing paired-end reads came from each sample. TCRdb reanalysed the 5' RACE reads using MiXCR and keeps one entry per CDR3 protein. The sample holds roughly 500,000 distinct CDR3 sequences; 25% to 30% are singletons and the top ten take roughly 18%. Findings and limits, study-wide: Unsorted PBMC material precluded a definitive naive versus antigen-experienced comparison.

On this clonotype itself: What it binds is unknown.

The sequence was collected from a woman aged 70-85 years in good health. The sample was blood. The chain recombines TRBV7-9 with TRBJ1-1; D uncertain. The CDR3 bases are TGTGCCAGCAGCTTCGAACGGGCTGAAGCTTTCTTT. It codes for CASSFERAEAFF.